Below, 17 T cell receptor beta chains from the same sample are listed, as sequenced in a study of blood T cell repertoires in COVID-19. Profiling relied on immunoSEQ multiplex PCR, and the TCRdb table lists in-frame clones only, not all of them. The sample contains approximately 500,000 clones, roughly nine tenths of which appear only once. The sample was peripheral blood. The receptors were sampled from a woman between 45 and 60 years old with COVID-19, enrolled during active disease.

The chain carries TRBV5-1 and TRBJ2-1; a possible D gene is TRBD1 (7 bases). Per the germline V gene, CDR1 is SGHRS and CDR2 is YFSETQ. Trimming stripped 5 bases from V and 2 bases from J, with 20 bases between. The length of the CDR3 is 17 residues. The DNA of the CDR3 is TGCGCCAGCAGTAGAGGGTCAGGCGGGACAGCCTACAATGAGCAGTTCTTC. Translation: CASSRGSGGTAYNEQFF.

The chain couples TRBV10-3 to TRBJ2-7; TRBD2 agrees at 7 bases. V lost 7 bases and J lost 3; bases outside the gene matches: 6. In germline, CDR1 is ENHRY, CDR2 SYGVKD. CDR3 length: 13 residues. CDR3 loop: CAIKGEGYYEQYF. The CDR3 coding sequence is TGTGCCATCAAAGGGGAGGGGTACTACGAGCAGTACTTC.

The V and J genes are TRBV6-5 and TRBJ2-7, with 7 bases fitting TRBD1. CDR3 length equals 15 residues. V was clipped by 6 bases and J by 1 base; unmatched bases: 9. CDR1 is MNHEY and CDR2 is SVGAGI in the germline V gene. The CDR3 DNA follows: TGTGCCAGCAGCCGAAGTCCGACAGGGTCCTACGAGCAGTACTTC. Amino acids: CASSRSPTGSYEQYF.

The chain carries TRBV7-8 and TRBJ1-5; 12 nucleotides match TRBD1. Germline CDR1 and CDR2: SGHVS and FQNEAQ. The V segment lost 4 bases and the J segment 4 bases; nucleotides outside the gene matches: 5. This CDR3 is built from 16 residues. The CDR3, as DNA: TGTGCCAGCAGCTCCCCGGGACAGGGGGCAAATCAGCCCCAGCATTTT. It yields the protein CASSSPGQGANQPQHF. Full variable domain (rest looked up from reference TRBV7-8 and TRBJ1-5): GAGVSQSPRYKVAKRGQDVALRCDPISGHVSLFWYQQALGQGPEFLTYFQNEAQLDKSGLPSDRFFAERPEGSVSTLKIQRTQQEDSAVYLCASSSPGQGANQPQHFGDGTRLSIL.

The rearrangement joins TRBV10-1 to TRBJ1-1, with 7 bases identical to TRBD1. The germline V gene has CDR1 WNHNN and CDR2 SYGVQD (reference sequence). This CDR3 comprises 16 residues. The V gene end was trimmed by 2 bases and the J gene end by 0 bases; junction bases not matched to a gene: 6. CDR3 protein: CASSERVTGLNTEAFF. DNA of the CDR3: TGCGCCAGCAGTGAGAGGGTGACAGGGCTGAACACTGAAGCTTTCTTT.

The genes are TRBV7-3 and TRBJ2-2, with 13 bases fitting TRBD2. Trimming removed 5 bases from V and 2 bases from J; junction bases left unmatched: 8. This CDR3 region has 18 residues. Germline V gene data show CDR1 as SGHTA and CDR2 as FQGTGA. CDR3 in DNA: TGTGCCAGCAGCCCCACGACTAGCGGGGGGACCAACACCGGGGAGCTGTTTTTT. It specifies CASSPTTSGGTNTGELFF.

V usage is TRBV7-8 and J usage is TRBJ1-1, with a possible D match to TRBD1 (5 bases). Looked up from germline, CDR1 is SGHVS and CDR2 is FQNEAQ. This CDR3 is 15 amino acids long. Trimming cost V 4 bases and J 5 bases, with 17 bases left between them. CDR3 bases: TGTGCCAGCAGCTCCCCCCCGGGGGTGGGGACTGAAGCTTTCTTT. This sequence encodes CASSSPPGVGTEAFF.

The V gene is TRBV28, the J gene TRBJ1-1; the D gene is possibly TRBD1 (6 bases). CDR1 is MDHEN and CDR2 is SYDVKM in the germline V gene. CDR3 length equals 15 residues. V lost 7 bases to trimming and J lost 5 bases, with 20 bases between them. As DNA, the CDR3 is TGTGCCAGCAACCCTCCATGGGGGGGCGATACTGAAGCTTTCTTT. The encoded protein is CASNPPWGGDTEAFF.

The chain employs TRBV9 and TRBJ2-4, with TRBD2 identical over 11 bases. CDR1 SGDLS and CDR2 YYNGEE come from the germline V gene. This CDR3 has 14 amino acids. With 4 bases clipped from V and 7 bases from J, the junction kept 4 bases outside the gene matches. CDR3 protein: CASSPRTSGNIQYF. The DNA of the CDR3 is TGTGCCAGCAGCCCACGGACTAGCGGGAACATTCAGTACTTC.

The chain combines TRBV19 with TRBJ2-7, with TRBD1 identical over 7 bases. CDR3 length equals 15 residues. V was clipped by 5 bases and J by 6 bases; unmatched bases: 13. CDR1 is LNHDA, CDR2 SQIVND, per germline (reference sequence). CDR3 in amino acids: CASSEVWGQSIEQYF. Written as DNA, the CDR3 is TGTGCCAGTAGTGAGGTTTGGGGACAGTCTATCGAGCAGTACTTC. Full variable domain (outside the CDR3, taken from reference TRBV19 and TRBJ2-7): DGGITQSPKYLFRKEGQNVTLSCEQNLNHDAMYWYRQDPGQGLRLIYYSQIVNDFQKGDIAEGYSVSREKKESFPLTVTSAQKNPTAFYLCASSEVWGQSIEQYFGPGTRLTVT.

V is TRBV18 and J is TRBJ2-1; 9 nucleotides align to TRBD2. CDR3 length: 14 amino acids. Germline V gene lookup returns CDR1 KGHSH and CDR2 LQKENI. V trimming: 4 bases; J trimming: 4 bases; junction bases outside the gene matches: 2. The CDR3 bases are TGTGCCAGCTCACGAGCGGGGGGTTACAATGAGCAGTTCTTC. It translates to CASSRAGGYNEQFF.

This clone was seen a handful of times. The chain is built from TRBV29-1 and TRBJ2-2; D unresolved. Germline values: CDR1 SQVTM, CDR2 ANQGSEA. The V end lost 3 bases, the J end lost 7 bases, and 12 bases lay between the germline ends. This CDR3 region has 13 residues. CDR3 coding DNA: TGCAGCGTTGAGGTGGGCAATGGCGGGGAGCTGTTTTTT. Its translation is CSVEVGNGGELFF.

This sequence joins TRBV3-1 (or the pseudogene TRBV3-2) and TRBJ1-2, with TRBD1 identical over 7 bases. The CDR3 length is 14 residues. Trimming removed 3 bases from V and 2 bases from J; junction bases left unmatched: 3. CDR1 LGHDT and CDR2 YNNKEL come from the germline V gene (reference sequence). The chain's CDR3 is CASSHRGSNYGYTF. DNA of the CDR3: TGTGCCAGCAGCCACAGGGGGTCGAACTATGGCTACACCTTC.

The V call is TRBV5-6, the J call TRBJ1-2; D gene ambiguous. Germline lookup yields CDR1 SGHDT and CDR2 YYEEEE. The CDR3 runs 14 residues. V was pared by 0 bases and J by 2 bases, with 8 bases between. CDR3 coding DNA: TGTGCCAGCAGCTTGGCGGGAGGAAACTATGGCTACACCTTC. Its protein is CASSLAGGNYGYTF. Full variable domain (remainder filled in from reference TRBV5-6 and TRBJ1-2): DAGVTQSPTHLIKTRGQQVTLRCSPKSGHDTVSWYQQALGQGPQFIFQYYEEEERQRGNFPDRFSGHQFPNYSSELNVNALLLGDSALYLCASSLAGGNYGYTFGSGTRLTVV.

The chain couples TRBV14 to TRBJ2-1; TRBD1 is a possible D gene (6 bases). Trimming took 4 bases from V and 9 from J, leaving 7 bases between them. Per germline, CDR1 SGHDN and CDR2 FVKESK. The CDR3 extends over 11 amino acids. This chain's CDR3 is CASSLGGEQFF. The DNA for the CDR3 is TGTGCCAGCAGCCTAGGGGGTGAGCAGTTCTTC.

The rearrangement links TRBV10-3 to TRBJ2-7; 8 bases line up with TRBD1. Germline V gives CDR1 ENHRY, CDR2 SYGVKD. V gave up 7 bases and J gave up 2 bases; unmatched junction bases: 13. This CDR3 region has 16 residues. In DNA form, the CDR3 reads TGTGCCATCACAACAGAAACCGGGACAGGAACCTACGAGCAGTACTTC. As protein: CAITTETGTGTYEQYF.

The chain joins TRBV11-1 to TRBJ1-6; no reliable D call. Trimming shortened V by 3 bases and J by 7 bases, and 10 bases separated the two germline ends. This CDR3 is built from 14 residues. Per the germline V gene, CDR1 is SGHAT and CDR2 is FQDESV (reference sequence). The chain's CDR3 is CASSLTRSNSPLHF. In DNA, the CDR3 is TGTGCCAGCAGCTTGACCAGGTCCAATTCACCCCTCCACTTT.